These T cell receptor beta chains were read from a single sample in a study of regulatory T cells in long-lasting Graves disease. TCRdb reanalysed the multiplex PCR reads using MiXCR and keeps one entry per CDR3 protein. This sample has 530,000 or so distinct CDR3 sequences; roughly 14% occur once, and the top ten carry roughly a tenth. The same data also contributed to another study, on T cells in Graves' hyperthyroidism and ophthalmopathy.

Sequenced material: peripheral blood mononuclear cells (PBMCs), taken at new diagnosis, from a patient treated with antithyroid drugs. These receptors were collected from a man younger than 45 with Graves disease. Each CDR3 is given with its conserved first and last residue. D genes are given only for firm matches. Not every row has a clone size; where given, it reads once, few, many or a size class.

j_gene | abundance | v_gene | d_gene | CDR3nt | CDR3aa
TRBJ1-5 | many | TRBV6-5 | TRBD1 | TGTGCCAGCAGTTCAATCCCTACAGGGGCCTGGAATCAGCCCCAGCATTTT | CASSSIPTGAWNQPQHF
TRBJ2-2 | - | TRBV5-1 | TRBD2 | TGCGCCAGCAGCCTGGAAGGAGGGAGGGCCGGCGGGGAGCTGTTTTTT | CASSLEGGRAGGELFF
TRBJ1-5 | few | TRBV19 | - | TGTGCCAGTAGTCTCCCCGTCGGGGATCTCAATCAGCCCCAGCATTTT | CASSLPVGDLNQPQHF
TRBJ1-1 | many | TRBV20-1 | - | TGCAGTGCCCCCGAAGGGAGTCGGGTTAACACTGAAGCTTTCTTT | CSAPEGSRVNTEAFF
TRBJ2-2 | many | TRBV5-1 | TRBD1 | TGCGCCAGCAGCTTAACCGGGACAGGGGCCTTGGCCGGGGAGCTGTTTTTT | CASSLTGTGALAGELFF
TRBJ2-7 | once | TRBV20-1 | - | TGCAGTGCGGGGGCACCCGTGGAGTACTTC | CSAGAPVEYF
TRBJ1-1 | many | TRBV5-1 | - | TGCGCCAGCAGCTTGGCCGGAGAGAACACTGAAGCTTTCTTT | CASSLAGENTEAFF
TRBJ2-3 | few | TRBV19 | TRBD2 | TGTGCCAGTAGTCCCCAGCGGGAATGGACAGATACGCAGTATTTT | CASSPQREWTDTQYF
TRBJ2-1 | - | TRBV2 | - | TGTGCCAGCAGCTCACCTGTCGAGGTTAGCTCCTACAATGAGCAGTTCTTC | CASSSPVEVSSYNEQFF
TRBJ2-1 | many | TRBV18 | TRBD1 | TGTGCCAGCTCACCACGGAAGTCAGGGGGTCTCGATGAGCAGTTCTTC | CASSPRKSGGLDEQFF
TRBJ2-7 | - | TRBV5-1 | - | TGCGCCAGCGGGCTCGCCTACGAGCAGTACTTC | CASGLAYEQYF
TRBJ2-6 | few | TRBV29-1 | - | TGCAGCGCCGAAACTGGGGCCAACGTCCTGACTTTC | CSAETGANVLTF
TRBJ2-4 | - | TRBV10-3 | TRBD2 | TGTGCCACCGGACTAGCGGAAAACATTCAGTACTTC | CATGLAENIQYF
TRBJ2-5 | many | TRBV29-1 | TRBD2 | TGCAGCGTGGAACCGGGACTACACACAGGGACCCAGTACTTC | CSVEPGLHTGTQYF
TRBJ2-5 | many | TRBV29-1 | TRBD2 | TGCAGCGTTGATGGGTTAGCGGGAGGGTTGGAGACCCAGTACTTC | CSVDGLAGGLETQYF
TRBJ1-4 | - | TRBV5-1 | - | TGCGCCAGCAAATTAACCCCGGAGGGAGAAAAACTGTTTTTT | CASKLTPEGEKLFF
TRBJ2-7 | few | TRBV11-2 | - | TGTGCCAGCAGCTTACCTCCCGCCTATATAATCAAGGGTTCGACCTACGAGCAGTACTTC | CASSLPPAYIIKGSTYEQYF
TRBJ2-1 | few | TRBV20-1 | - | TGCAGTGCTAGAGGACATCTATTAGGCCATGAGCAGTTCTTC | CSARGHLLGHEQFF
TRBJ1-5 | many | TRBV28 | TRBD1 | TGTGCCAGCAGCCCTGGAGGGGGCTTTCAGCCCCAGCATTTT | CASSPGGGFQPQHF
TRBJ1-5 | - | TRBV19 | - | TGTGCCAGTAGTATAAACAGGGAACAGCCCCAGCATTTT | CASSINREQPQHF
TRBJ2-5 | many | TRBV29-1 | - | TGCAGCGTCCGGGCGGGGAATGGAGAGACCCAGTACTTC | CSVRAGNGETQYF
TRBJ2-3 | - | TRBV12-3/TRBV12-4 | - | TGTGCCAGCAGTTTAGTTGCGGGCGCTAGCACAGATACGCAGTATTTT | CASSLVAGASTDTQYF
TRBJ2-7 | many | TRBV19 | TRBD2 | TGTGCCAGTAGTTCGTTAGCGGGAGGGAACGAGCAGTACTTC | CASSSLAGGNEQYF
TRBJ1-2 | - | TRBV5-6 | - | TGTGCCAGCAGCTTGTCGGGCAGTGATGGCTACACCTTC | CASSLSGSDGYTF
TRBJ1-2 | many | TRBV27 | TRBD1 | TGTGCCAGCAGTTCTTCCGGGACAGACTATGGCTACACCTTC | CASSSSGTDYGYTF
TRBJ2-1 | many | TRBV12-3/TRBV12-4 | - | TGTGCCAGCAGTTTTTCGAGCGAATACAATGAGCAGTTCTTC | CASSFSSEYNEQFF
TRBJ2-1 | many | TRBV20-1 | TRBD2 | TGCAGTGCTAGGGCGACTAGCGACCGTCGACAGTTCTTC | CSARATSDRRQFF
TRBJ1-6 | few | TRBV15 | - | TGTGCCACCAGAAAACTACAGGGAACTTCACCCCTCCGCTTT | CATRKLQGTSPLRF
TRBJ2-1 | many | TRBV2 | TRBD2 | TGTGCCATCTCTAGCGGGAGGGTCGATGAGCAGTTCTTC | CAISSGRVDEQFF
TRBJ2-7 | few | TRBV7-9 | - | TGTGCCAGCAGCCCGCCGTGGGGGAGCGCCTACGAGCAGTACTTC | CASSPPWGSAYEQYF
TRBJ2-2 | - | TRBV6-5 | TRBD2 | TGTGCCAGCAGTTTGGGGACTAGCGGAGACACCGGGGAGCTGTTTTTT | CASSLGTSGDTGELFF
TRBJ1-4 | - | TRBV30 | TRBD1 | TGTGCCTGGACGGGACAGAGTAATGAAAAACTGTTTTTT | CAWTGQSNEKLFF
TRBJ2-7 | - | TRBV2 | TRBD2 | TGCGCCAGCAGCCAAGATCCGCGGGGGGCGGGGAGCTCCTACGAGCAGTACTTC | CASSQDPRGAGSSYEQYF
TRBJ2-3 | few | TRBV19 | TRBD2 | TGTGCCAGTAGTATAGGGGGGACTAGCGGGGGCACAGATACGCAGTATTTT | CASSIGGTSGGTDTQYF
TRBJ1-1 | many | TRBV20-1 | TRBD1 | TGCAGTGCTAGAAAGGGGGCAGAAAACACTGAAGCTTTCTTT | CSARKGAENTEAFF
TRBJ1-4 | few | TRBV29-1 | - | TGCAGCGTTGTGGGTGGAAAACTGTTTTTT | CSVVGGKLFF
TRBJ2-3 | many | TRBV6-9 | TRBD2 | TGTGCCAGCAGTTATAGCGGGAGGAACACAGATACGCAGTATTTT | CASSYSGRNTDTQYF